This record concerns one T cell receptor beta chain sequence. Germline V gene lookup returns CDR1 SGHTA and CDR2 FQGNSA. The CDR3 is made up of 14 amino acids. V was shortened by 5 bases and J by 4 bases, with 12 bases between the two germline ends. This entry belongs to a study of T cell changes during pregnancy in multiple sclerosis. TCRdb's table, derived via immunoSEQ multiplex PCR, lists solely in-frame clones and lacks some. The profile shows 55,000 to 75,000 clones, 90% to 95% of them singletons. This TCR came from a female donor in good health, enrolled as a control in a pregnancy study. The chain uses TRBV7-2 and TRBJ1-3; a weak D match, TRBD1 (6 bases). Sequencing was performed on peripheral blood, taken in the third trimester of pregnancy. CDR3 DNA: TGTGCCAGCAGCCAACAGGGCCAAGGAAACACCATATATTTT. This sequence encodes CASSQQGQGNTIYF.